The 27 T cell receptor beta chains reported below all come from one sample, sequenced in a study of cytomegalovirus exposure and HLA in healthy donors (dated 2017 in TCRdb). Preparation of the library involved the immunoSEQ multiplex PCR assay. The multiplex PCR relied on a mix of 60 forward primers for TCR Vbeta segments and 13 reverse primers for TCR Jbeta segments. Here the immuneACCESS table is served through TCRdb, limited to in-frame sequences with V and J called. Missing clones are a known gap in these copies; in checked studies unresolved V genes cover under half, and the rest lacks a known reason. The sample table records about 150,000 clones; around 84% of these occur just once. The ten largest clones take up less than 2.5% of the sample. Sequencing was carried out using PBMCs. Receptor source: a young woman in good health and CMV-seronegative.

This rearrangement joins TRBV4-2 to TRBJ2-3, with 8 bases that match TRBD2. The CDR3 has 17 residues. The germline CDR1 and CDR2 sequences are LGHNA and YNFKEQ. Losses at the gene ends were 0 bases for V and 1 base for J; bases not matched to a gene: 6. DNA of the CDR3: TGTGCCAGCAGCCAAGATCCGGGGGGGACACGCACAGATACGCAGTATTTT. Translation gives CASSQDPGGTRTDTQYF.

This sequence joins TRBV7-9 and TRBJ2-7; perhaps TRBD1 as D (6 bases). V was shortened by 8 bases and J by 5 bases, with 22 bases between the two germline ends. This CDR3 is 15 amino acids long. CDR1 and CDR2 from the germline V gene are SEHNR and FQNEAQ (reference sequence). Here the CDR3 DNA reads TGTGCCAGCTCCCAGGGGCGGCCCCCGCGGCACGAGCAGTACTTC. Translating gives CASSQGRPPRHEQYF. Together with reference TRBV7-9 and TRBJ2-7, the CDR3 gives the full variable domain: DTGVSQNPRHKITKRGQNVTFRCDPISEHNRLYWYRQTLGQGPEFLTYFQNEAQLEKSRLLSDRFSAERPKGSFSTLEIQRTEQGDSAMYLCASSQGRPPRHEQYFGPGTRLTVT.

This clone was seen a handful of times. This rearrangement joins TRBV30 to TRBJ2-1, with D possibly TRBD2 on 6 matching bases. The CDR3 is 16 residues long. Germline V gene lookup returns CDR1 GTSNPN and CDR2 SVGIG (reference sequence). V was pared by 0 bases and J by 0 bases, with 12 bases between. This chain's CDR3 is CAWSVRGLSSYNEQFF. In DNA, the CDR3 is TGTGCCTGGAGTGTACGGGGGTTAAGCTCCTACAATGAGCAGTTCTTC.

This chain joins TRBV9 and TRBJ2-1; D is undetermined. This CDR3 is built from 13 residues. V lost 4 bases and J lost 3, with 8 bases in between. Per germline, CDR1 SGDLS and CDR2 YYNGEE. The DNA of the CDR3 is TGTGCCAGCAGCTTGGCGGTCTACAATGAGCAGTTCTTC. Translated: CASSLAVYNEQFF.

This chain joins TRBV4-3 and TRBJ2-7; tentatively, D is TRBD1 (7 bases). V was clipped by 4 bases and J by 1 base, with 20 bases between them. This CDR3 spans 17 amino acids. The germline V gene encodes CDR1 LGHNA and CDR2 YSLEER. CDR3 bases: TGCGCCAGCAGCCGCCTACCGGAGGGACAGCGTTCCTACGAGCAGTACTTC. This codes for CASSRLPEGQRSYEQYF.

CDR3 coding DNA: TGTGCCAGCAGCTTAGCTACAGGGGGCTATTCCAATCAGCCCCAGCATTTT. Its protein is CASSLATGGYSNQPQHF. The chain couples TRBV7-8 to TRBJ1-5; 9 positions match TRBD1. After removal of 0 bases from V and 3 bases from J, the junction contained 6 bases not matched to a gene. Germline V lookup: CDR1 SGHVS, CDR2 FQNEAQ. The CDR3 runs to 17 residues.

The chain links TRBV28 to TRBJ2-1; TRBD2 matches at 14 bases. CDR1 and CDR2 (germline): MDHEN, SYDVKM. The CDR3 runs 14 residues. V shed 5 bases, J shed 10 bases, and the junction held 4 bases outside the gene matches. The CDR3 is CASSAGLAGVEQFF. CDR3 coding DNA: TGTGCCAGCAGTGCGGGACTAGCGGGAGTAGAGCAGTTCTTC.

Here the CDR3 DNA reads TGTGCCAGCAGTGACTCGATCAGCGGGAGGGACAATGAGCAGTTCTTC. The encoded protein is CASSDSISGRDNEQFF. The chain employs TRBV6-4 and TRBJ2-1; 10 positions agree with TRBD2. Germline CDR1 reads MRHNA; CDR2 reads SNTAGT. V shed 0 bases and J 5 bases; nucleotides not matched to a gene: 4. This CDR3 region has 16 residues.

The gene calls are TRBV6-5 and TRBJ1-6; the match to TRBD1 covers 9 bases. V lost 5 bases and J lost 9; bases outside the gene matches: 2. Per the germline V gene, CDR1 is MNHEY and CDR2 is SVGAGI. The CDR3 is made up of 13 amino acids. The CDR3 DNA follows: TGTGCCAGCAGTCTGACAGGGGGTTCACCCCTCCACTTT. Amino acid sequence: CASSLTGGSPLHF.

The V gene is TRBV27, the J gene TRBJ1-6; perhaps TRBD1 as D (5 bases). The V gene's germline CDR1 is MNHEY and CDR2 SMNVEV (reference sequence). The CDR3 has 14 residues. V was cut by 4 bases and J by 7 bases, with 11 bases left in between. For the CDR3, the DNA is TGTGCCAGCAGTTCGGGGGTATCCAATTCACCCCTCCACTTT. Translation: CASSSGVSNSPLHF.

V gene TRBV7-2 combines with J gene TRBJ2-7, with 7 bases fitting TRBD1. This CDR3 region has 14 residues. Germline V lookup: CDR1 SGHTA, CDR2 FQGNSA. The J segment lost 2 bases and the V segment lost 5 bases, leaving 6 bases of the junction unmatched. CDR3 in amino acids: CASSRWTGPYEQYF. DNA of the CDR3: TGTGCCAGCAGCAGATGGACAGGTCCCTACGAGCAGTACTTC.

The chain has TRBV2 and TRBJ2-6; 9 nucleotides agree with TRBD1. The CDR3 spans 17 residues. The J segment lost 0 bases and the V segment lost 5 bases, leaving 5 bases of the junction unmatched. Germline CDR1 SNHLY, CDR2 FYNNEI. DNA for the CDR3: TGTGCCAGCAGTATCAGGACAGGGGACTCTGGGGCCAACGTCCTGACTTTC. This translates into CASSIRTGDSGANVLTF. Drawing the rest from reference TRBV2 and TRBJ2-6, the complete variable domain is EPEVTQTPSHQVTQMGQEVILRCVPISNHLYFYWYRQILGQKVEFLVSFYNNEISEKSEIFDDQFSVERPDGSNFTLKIRSTKLEDSAMYFCASSIRTGDSGANVLTFGAGSRLTVL.

The rearrangement joins TRBV2 to TRBJ2-7; tentatively, D is TRBD1 (6 bases). The germline gives CDR1 SNHLY, CDR2 FYNNEI. Between the trimmed V and J ends, which lost 8 bases and 2 bases, there was a span of 10 bases. The CDR3 runs to 12 residues. The CDR3 is CASRQDTYEQYF. CDR3 bases: TGTGCCAGCCGACAGGATACCTACGAGCAGTACTTC. The variable domain in full, completed from reference TRBV2 and TRBJ2-7, reads EPEVTQTPSHQVTQMGQEVILRCVPISNHLYFYWYRQILGQKVEFLVSFYNNEISEKSEIFDDQFSVERPDGSNFTLKIRSTKLEDSAMYFCASRQDTYEQYFGPGTRLTVT.

J is TRBJ2-3 and V is TRBV28; the match to TRBD2 covers 8 bases. The germline V gene has CDR1 MDHEN and CDR2 SYDVKM. V dropped 5 bases and J dropped 6; count of bases not matched to a gene: 13. The CDR3 totals 16 residues. CDR3 nucleotides: TGTGCCAGCAGTGTATACCGATCTAGCGGGTCGGATACGCAGTATTTT. Protein product: CASSVYRSSGSDTQYF. Variable domain in full (rest from reference TRBV28 and TRBJ2-3): DVKVTQSSRYLVKRTGEKVFLECVQDMDHENMFWYRQDPGLGLRLIYFSYDVKMKEKGDIPEGYSVSREKKERFSLILESASTNQTSMYLCASSVYRSSGSDTQYFGPGTRLTVL.

The CDR3 DNA reads as TGTGCCAGTAGTATAGATAGTGGGACTAGCGGGAGCAATGAGCAGTTCTTC. It is translated as CASSIDSGTSGSNEQFF. The chain is built from TRBV19 and TRBJ2-1, with 14 bases that match TRBD2. Per the germline V gene, CDR1 is LNHDA and CDR2 is SQIVND (reference sequence). The CDR3 has 17 amino acids. Unmatched junction bases numbered 4, after V lost 0 bases and J lost 6 bases.

The rearrangement uses TRBV6-1 and TRBJ1-2; D is possibly TRBD1 (6 bases). V was clipped by 3 bases and J by 4 bases, with 6 bases between them. The CDR3 contains 12 residues. CDR1 and CDR2 (germline): MNHNS, SASEGT. In DNA, the CDR3 is TGTGCCAGCAGTGAGGGGGCCTATGGCTACACCTTC. It translates to CASSEGAYGYTF.

This chain connects TRBV5-1 to TRBJ1-1, with D perhaps matching TRBD1 (5 bases). The CDR3 is made up of 14 amino acids. Germline CDR1 is SGHRS and CDR2 is YFSETQ. Trimming removed 4 bases at V and 5 bases at J, with 15 bases between. The CDR3 spells CASSPAGGGTEAFF. CDR3 DNA sequence: TGCGCCAGCAGCCCGGCCGGGGGGGGGACTGAAGCTTTCTTT.

The chain joins TRBV2 to TRBJ2-1, with D perhaps TRBD2 (6 bases). Deletions cut 4 bases from V and 2 bases from J, with 18 bases between. The length of the CDR3 is 17 residues. CDR1 and CDR2 (germline): SNHLY, FYNNEI. The CDR3 protein is CASSVEGWEETYNEQFF. In nucleotides, the CDR3 is TGTGCCAGCAGTGTTGAAGGGTGGGAGGAAACCTACAATGAGCAGTTCTTC.

V is TRBV9 and J is TRBJ2-7; tentatively, D is TRBD1 (6 bases). Trimming took off 4 bases at V and 3 bases at J, with 14 bases between the two ends. The CDR3 has 14 amino acids. Germline values: CDR1 SGDLS, CDR2 YYNGEE. CDR3 in DNA: TGTGCCAGCAGCCCCGGGACATTCCGCTACGAGCAGTACTTC. Protein: CASSPGTFRYEQYF.

CDR3 sequence reads: CASSELIRSGPETQYF. The DNA of the CDR3 is TGTGCCAGCAGCGAGCTGATTCGTAGCGGCCCAGAGACCCAGTACTTC. The chain has TRBV7-9 and TRBJ2-5; weak D call: TRBD2 (6 bases). The germline V gene encodes CDR1 SEHNR and CDR2 FQNEAQ (reference sequence). V dropped 5 bases and J dropped 4 bases, with 20 bases sitting between them. CDR3 size: 16 residues.

The rearrangement joins TRBV7-2 to TRBJ2-5, with D tentatively TRBD2 (6 bases). The DNA end is more similar to TRBJ2-7, so the J call may be wrong. The CDR3 totals 15 residues. Germline V gene data show CDR1 as SGHTA and CDR2 as FQGNSA. Here the CDR3 DNA reads TGTGCCAGCAGCCCGACTCCGGGACTCACCTACGAGCAGTACTTC. This codes for CASSPTPGLTYEQYF.

V and J are TRBV10-3 and TRBJ2-1; 8 bases are shared with TRBD2. The CDR3 extends over 14 amino acids. In germline, CDR1 is ENHRY, CDR2 SYGVKD. With 10 bases clipped from V and 7 bases from J, the junction kept 12 bases outside the gene matches. This CDR3 is CATYSGIVGNEQFF. The CDR3 DNA reads TGTGCCACCTATAGCGGGATTGTTGGGAATGAGCAGTTCTTC.

This clone was recorded only once. The V call is TRBV28, the J call TRBJ2-7; 7 nucleotides align to TRBD2. The length of the CDR3 is 17 residues. Germline assignment: CDR1 MDHEN and CDR2 SYDVKM. Trimming took 3 bases from V and 1 from J; bases not matched to a gene: 12. For the CDR3, the DNA is TGTGCCAGCAGTTTTCGTCTGGCCGGGGGGATGTCCTACGAGCAGTACTTC. This sequence encodes CASSFRLAGGMSYEQYF.

The chain recombines TRBV11-2 with TRBJ1-2; D ambiguous. The CDR3 consists of 14 residues. Germline CDR1 is SGHAT and CDR2 is FQNNGV. Deletions cut 1 base from V and 4 bases from J, with 10 bases between. CDR3 region: CASSLAGSLYGYTF. The CDR3 nucleotides are TGTGCCAGCAGCTTAGCGGGAAGCCTCTATGGCTACACCTTC.

This clone showed up just once. The genes are TRBV5-4 and TRBJ2-7, with 10 bases that match TRBD2. The CDR3 has 16 amino acids. The junction had 11 bases not matched to a gene; V was cut back by 4 bases and J by 4 bases. Germline-derived CDR1 and CDR2 are SGHNT and YYREEE (reference sequence). The CDR3 sequence: CASSHKREGSVYEQYF. The CDR3 DNA is TGTGCCAGCAGCCACAAGCGGGAGGGATCTGTTTACGAGCAGTACTTC. The complete variable domain, with remaining parts taken from reference TRBV5-4 and TRBJ2-7, reads ETGVTQSPTHLIKTRGQQVTLRCSSQSGHNTVSWYQQALGQGPQFIFQYYREEENGRGNFPPRFSGLQFPNYSSELNVNALELDDSALYLCASSHKREGSVYEQYFGPGTRLTVT.

The count of this clone is one. This rearrangement joins TRBV5-4 to TRBJ2-5, with 11 nucleotides matching TRBD1. The germline V gene encodes CDR1 SGHNT and CDR2 YYREEE (reference sequence). V dropped 4 bases and J dropped 5; count of bases not matched to a gene: 10. This CDR3 is 16 amino acids long. The DNA for the CDR3 is TGTGCCAGCAGCCCCCCGGGGACAGGGGGATTCGAGACCCAGTACTTC. Translated: CASSPPGTGGFETQYF.

The chain has TRBV7-3 and TRBJ2-2, with 8 nucleotides matching TRBD1. Germline assignment: CDR1 SGHTA and CDR2 FQGTGA. The J segment lost 0 bases and the V segment lost 1 base, leaving 7 bases of the junction unmatched. The CDR3 is 18 residues long. The CDR3 DNA sequence: TGTGCCAGCAGCTTAAGGCCAGGGGGCCTTTCGAACACCGGGGAGCTGTTTTTT. It translates to CASSLRPGGLSNTGELFF.